This T cell receptor beta chain was observed in a study of CD8 T cells in Susac syndrome. From blood CD8+ and CD4+ T cells, the TCR beta chain was sequenced. The TEMRA cells underwent FACS enrichment, while the CD8+ and CD4+ T cells underwent negative isolation. Trimming took off 9 bases at V and 3 bases at J, with 10 bases between the two ends. The germline V gene encodes CDR1 KGHDR and CDR2 SFDVKD. The CDR3 is 13 amino acids. RNA in amounts of roughly 0.45 to 1 ug was reverse transcribed with random hexamers. MiXCR, applied by TCRdb to the immunoSEQ multiplex PCR reads, yields one record per CDR3 protein. Of some 450,000 distinct CDR3 sequences listed, approximately 85% were seen once; the top ten hold approximately 0.12%.

This TCR was recovered from a human donor with multiple sclerosis. Sequences were obtained from CD8+ T cells from PBMCs. The chain links TRBV24-1 to TRBJ2-2, with D perhaps TRBD1 or TRBD2 (6 bases each). CDR3 sequence (DNA): TGTGCCACCGGGAGGACAGACACCGGGGAGCTGTTTTTT. This translates into CATGRTDTGELFF.